This T cell receptor (beta chain) was recovered during a study of cytomegalovirus exposure and HLA in healthy donors. Findings and caveats of the study: Reportedly, fewer N-insertions than the 666-donor mean appeared in an Asian-associated ancestry cluster in a later analysis. A link between a missense DCLRE1C variant and TCR beta V- and J-gene trimming emerged from a later analysis. Accurate prediction of most subjects' HLA-A and HLA-B alleles from TCR beta sequences was reported.

PCR was performed using 60 Vbeta and 13 Jbeta primers. Measured with immunoSEQ multiplex PCR; TCRdb has only the in-frame clones, and not every one. The sample carries over 150,000 clones, about 68% recorded once. Germline CDR1 reads SGHDN; CDR2 reads FVKESK. The CDR3 consists of 11 residues. V was clipped by 5 bases and J by 16 bases; unmatched bases: 4. This clone was counted a few times. What it binds is not known. This clonotype originated in a man aged 25-45 years in good health and CMV-seronegative. The material sequenced was PBMCs. V is TRBV14 and J is TRBJ2-1, with 11 bases that match TRBD1. CDR3 nucleotides: TGTGCCAGCAGCATCGGACAGGGGGCCTTCTTC. Translating it yields CASSIGQGAFF.